This T cell receptor beta chain emerged from a study of cytomegalovirus exposure and HLA in healthy donors. On the study more broadly: Inside one of the first data releases sat about 85 million unique TCRs taken from HLA-typed donors. Study-level points and caveats: Cytomegalovirus-associated TCR beta chains were listed, numbering roughly 150.

A remark on this clone: The antigen remains undetermined.

Trimming stripped 4 bases from V and 0 bases from J, with 10 bases between. The V gene's germline CDR1 is SGHNT and CDR2 YENEEA. CDR3 size: 15 residues. Vbeta (60) and Jbeta (13) primers were used in the PCR. Sequenced by immunoSEQ multiplex PCR; TCRdb stores in-frame clones only, minus some. Of more than 90,000 clones in the sample, about three quarters are singletons; the top ten hold roughly 7.7%. Sequencing input: PBMCs. The rearrangement joins TRBV11-3 to TRBJ2-1, with a possible D match to TRBD1 (5 bases). The receptor's source is a man aged 40-49 years in good health and CMV-seropositive. This CDR3 reads CASSSGLNSYNEQFF. The CDR3 bases are TGTGCCAGCAGCTCAGGGTTAAACTCCTACAATGAGCAGTTCTTC.